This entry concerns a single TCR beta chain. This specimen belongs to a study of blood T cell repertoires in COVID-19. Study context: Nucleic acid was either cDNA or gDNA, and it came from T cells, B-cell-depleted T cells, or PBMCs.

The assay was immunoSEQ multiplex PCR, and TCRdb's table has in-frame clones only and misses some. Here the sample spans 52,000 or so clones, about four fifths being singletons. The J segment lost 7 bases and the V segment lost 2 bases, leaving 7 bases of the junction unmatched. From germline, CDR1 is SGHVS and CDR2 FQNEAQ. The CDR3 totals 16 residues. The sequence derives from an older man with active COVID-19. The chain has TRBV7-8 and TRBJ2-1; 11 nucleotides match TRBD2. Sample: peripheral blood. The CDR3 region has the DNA TGTGCCAGCAGCTTATTCCTAGCGGGAGGATCAAATGAGCAGTTCTTC. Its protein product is CASSLFLAGGSNEQFF.